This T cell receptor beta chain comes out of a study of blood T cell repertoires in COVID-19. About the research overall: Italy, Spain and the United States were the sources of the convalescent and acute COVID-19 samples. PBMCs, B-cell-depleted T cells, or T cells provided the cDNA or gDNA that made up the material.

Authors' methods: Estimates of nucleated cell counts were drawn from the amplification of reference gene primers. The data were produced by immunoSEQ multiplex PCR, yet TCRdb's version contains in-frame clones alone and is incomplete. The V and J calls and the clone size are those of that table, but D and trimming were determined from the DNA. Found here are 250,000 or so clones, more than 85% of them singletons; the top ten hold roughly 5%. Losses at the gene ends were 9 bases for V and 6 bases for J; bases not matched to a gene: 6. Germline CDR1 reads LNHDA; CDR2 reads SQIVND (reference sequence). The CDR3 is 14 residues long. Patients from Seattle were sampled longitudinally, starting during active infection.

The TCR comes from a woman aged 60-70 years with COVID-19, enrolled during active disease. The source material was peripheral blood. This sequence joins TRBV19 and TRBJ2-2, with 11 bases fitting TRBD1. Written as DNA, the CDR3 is TGTGCCAGCCTACGGACAGGGGGCTCCGGGGAGCTGTTTTTT. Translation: CASLRTGGSGELFF.